This entry lists 10 T cell receptor beta chains sequenced from one sample in a study of neurological immune-mediated disorders. In TCRdb, the 5' RACE reads were re-called with MiXCR into one record per CDR3 protein. Here the sample spans about 60,000 distinct CDR3 sequences, roughly 10% being singletons. Stated time point: longitudinal time-point 2. The sequenced material came from PBMCs. The receptors were sampled from a man between 25 and 39 years old in good health.

This clonotype occurred many times. The gene calls are TRBV12-3 or TRBV12-4 and TRBJ2-7, with D perhaps being TRBD1 or TRBD2 (6 bases each). Trimming took 6 bases from V and 7 from J, leaving 16 bases between them. The CDR3 totals 13 residues. The CDR3 spells CASRPGGHKEQYF. CDR3 nucleotides: TGTGCCAGCAGACCTGGGGGGCACAAGGAGCAGTACTTC.

This clonotype was recorded at least ten times. This chain uses TRBV12-3 or TRBV12-4 with TRBJ2-3, with D unresolved. Trimming left V 6 bases short and J 2 bases short, with 3 bases between. The CDR3 has 11 amino acids. This CDR3 reads CASRYTDTQYF. As DNA, the CDR3 is TGTGCCAGCAGATACACAGATACGCAGTATTTT.

This clonotype was observed at least ten times. The chain couples TRBV7-9 to TRBJ1-2, with a tentative D call TRBD1 (5 bases). V lost 2 bases and J 4 bases, leaving 8 bases between the germline ends. This CDR3 contains 13 residues. The V gene's germline CDR1 is SEHNR and CDR2 FQNEAQ (reference sequence). CDR3 in DNA: TGTGCCAGCAGCTTAACAGGCACCTATGGCTACACCTTC. It specifies CASSLTGTYGYTF.

This clonotype appeared many times. The rearrangement links TRBV27 to TRBJ2-3, with D possibly TRBD2 on 6 matching bases. Trimming cost V 7 bases and J 0 bases, with 17 bases left between them. The CDR3 covers 16 residues. CDR1 and CDR2 (germline): MNHEY, SMNVEV (reference sequence). The CDR3, as DNA: TGTGCCAGCACCGGCGGGGCTAGCTCTAGCACAGATACGCAGTATTTT. Protein product: CASTGGASSSTDTQYF.

This clonotype was recorded many times. The chain uses TRBV7-9 and TRBJ2-7; 8 nucleotides align to TRBD2. This CDR3 is built from 15 residues. CDR1 and CDR2 from the germline V gene are SEHNR and FQNEAQ (reference sequence). The V and J ends lost 5 bases and 3 bases, in that order; junction bases with no gene match: 9. CDR3 loop: CASSPSLTSDYEQYF. The CDR3 DNA is TGTGCCAGCAGCCCGTCTCTGACTAGCGACTACGAGCAGTACTTC.

This chain links TRBV6-6 with TRBJ1-6, with a weak D call TRBD1 (5 bases). The CDR3 extends over 15 amino acids. Trimming took off 0 bases at V and 7 bases at J, with 10 bases between the two ends. Looked up from germline, CDR1 is MNHNY and CDR2 is SVGAGI (reference sequence). CDR3 sequence reads: CASSYSGGVNSPLHF. The CDR3 DNA sequence: TGTGCCAGCAGTTACTCGGGAGGGGTAAATTCACCCCTCCACTTT.

This clonotype was recorded only once. An end of the junction does not agree with germline; a read error may underlie this. The rearrangement uses TRBV4-1 and TRBJ1-5; unclear D gene. The germline V gene has CDR1 MGHRA and CDR2 YSYEKL. The CDR3 has 13 amino acids. This CDR3 reads CASSQDSYQPRHF. In nucleotides, the CDR3 is TGCGCCAGCAGCCAAGATAGTTATCAGCCCCGGCATTTT.

In this sample, this clonotype turned up many times. V and J are TRBV5-1 and TRBJ1-4; D ambiguous. This CDR3 has 15 residues. Germline-derived CDR1 and CDR2 are SGHRS and YFSETQ. The V end was cut by 0 bases, the J end by 5 bases, with 11 bases between. The CDR3 DNA sequence: TGCGCCAGCAGCTTGGCTGGAGGGCAGAATGAAAAACTGTTTTTT. It specifies CASSLAGGQNEKLFF.

This clonotype appeared many times. The chain joins TRBV28 to TRBJ2-7; 13 nucleotides line up with TRBD2. The length of the CDR3 is 15 residues. CDR1 is MDHEN, CDR2 SYDVKM, per germline. J was trimmed by 5 bases and V by 5 bases; bases with no gene match: 6. CDR3 amino acids: CASSNRLAGGDEQYF. CDR3 nucleotide sequence: TGTGCCAGCAGTAATCGACTAGCGGGAGGCGACGAGCAGTACTTC. Based on the CDR3 plus reference TRBV28 and TRBJ2-7, the full variable domain is DVKVTQSSRYLVKRTGEKVFLECVQDMDHENMFWYRQDPGLGLRLIYFSYDVKMKEKGDIPEGYSVSREKKERFSLILESASTNQTSMYLCASSNRLAGGDEQYFGPGTRLTVT.

At least ten counts were recorded for this clonotype. The chain uses TRBV5-1 and TRBJ2-5; no clear D. The CDR3 has 13 amino acids. Per the germline V gene, CDR1 is SGHRS and CDR2 is YFSETQ. V was trimmed by 1 base and J by 1 base, leaving 5 bases between them. CDR3 nucleotides: TGCGCCAGCAGCTTGACAGCCCAAGAGACCCAGTACTTC. Translated: CASSLTAQETQYF.